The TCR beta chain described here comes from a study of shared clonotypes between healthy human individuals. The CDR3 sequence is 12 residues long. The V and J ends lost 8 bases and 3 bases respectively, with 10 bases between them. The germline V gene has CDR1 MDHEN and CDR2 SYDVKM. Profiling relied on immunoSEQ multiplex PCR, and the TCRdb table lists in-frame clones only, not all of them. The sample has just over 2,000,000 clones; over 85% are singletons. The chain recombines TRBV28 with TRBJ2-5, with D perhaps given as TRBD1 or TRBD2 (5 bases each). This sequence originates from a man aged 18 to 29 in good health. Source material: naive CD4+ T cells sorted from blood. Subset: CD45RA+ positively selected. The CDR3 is CASLGTKETQYF. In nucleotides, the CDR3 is TGTGCCAGCTTAGGGACCAAAGAGACCCAGTACTTC.